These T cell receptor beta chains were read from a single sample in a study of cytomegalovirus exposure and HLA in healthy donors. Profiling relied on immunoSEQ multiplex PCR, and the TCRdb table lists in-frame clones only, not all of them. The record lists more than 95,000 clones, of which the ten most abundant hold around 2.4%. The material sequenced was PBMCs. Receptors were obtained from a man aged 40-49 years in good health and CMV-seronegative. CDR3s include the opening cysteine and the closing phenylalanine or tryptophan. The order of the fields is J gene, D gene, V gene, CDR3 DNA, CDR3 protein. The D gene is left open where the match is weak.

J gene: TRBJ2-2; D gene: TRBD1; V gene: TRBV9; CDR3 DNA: TGTGCCAGCAGCAGAGACAGGGTTCCCCCCGGGGAGCTGTTTTTT; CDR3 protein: CASSRDRVPPGELFF
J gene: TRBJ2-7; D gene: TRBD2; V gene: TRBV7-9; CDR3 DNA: TGTGCCAGCAGCTTAGCGGGGGTCGGGAGGGCTGACGAGCAGTACTTC; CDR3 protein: CASSLAGVGRADEQYF
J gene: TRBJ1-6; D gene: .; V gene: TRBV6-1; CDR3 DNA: TGTGCCAGCAGTGAGCCCCGGACAAGTAATTCACCCCTCCACTTT; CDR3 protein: CASSEPRTSNSPLHF
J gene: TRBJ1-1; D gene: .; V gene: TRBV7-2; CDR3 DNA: TGTGCCAGCAGCTTAAGCAGGGTCACTGAAGCTTTCTTT; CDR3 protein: CASSLSRVTEAFF
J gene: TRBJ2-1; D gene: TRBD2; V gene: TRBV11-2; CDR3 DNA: TGTGCCAGCAGCTTAAAAATAGCGGGAGTTGCAAATGAGCAGTTCTTC; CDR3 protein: CASSLKIAGVANEQFF
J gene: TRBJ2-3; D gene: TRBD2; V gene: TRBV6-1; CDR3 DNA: TGTGCCAGCAGTGAAGACCAGCGGGAGTCCGACACAGATACGCAGTATTTT; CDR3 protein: CASSEDQRESDTDTQYF
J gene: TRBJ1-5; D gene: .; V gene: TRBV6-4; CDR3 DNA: TGTGCCAGCAGCGCTACAGGATGGGGTGGTCAGCCCCAGCATTTT; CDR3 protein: CASSATGWGGQPQHF
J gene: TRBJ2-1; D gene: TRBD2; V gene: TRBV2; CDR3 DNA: TGTGCCAGCACCGGACTAGACTACAATGAGCAGTTCTTC; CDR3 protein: CASTGLDYNEQFF
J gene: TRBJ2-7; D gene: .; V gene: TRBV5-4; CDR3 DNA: TGTGCCAGCAGCTTAGGACTGGAAAGCTCCTACGAGCAGTACTTC; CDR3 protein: CASSLGLESSYEQYF
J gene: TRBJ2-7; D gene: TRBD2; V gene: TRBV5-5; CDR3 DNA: TGTGCCAGCAGCGGGACTAGCGGGAGGTACGAGCAGTACTTC; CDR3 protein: CASSGTSGRYEQYF
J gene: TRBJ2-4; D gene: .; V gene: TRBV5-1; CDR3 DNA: TGCGCCAGCAGCTCCCAGGGCAGCAAAAACATTCAGTACTTC; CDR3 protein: CASSSQGSKNIQYF
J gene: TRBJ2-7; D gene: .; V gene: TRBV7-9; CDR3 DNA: TGTGCCAGCAGCTTATATTTGCGGCAGAGCTCCTACGAGCAGTACTTC; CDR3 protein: CASSLYLRQSSYEQYF